The text below deals with one T cell receptor (beta chain). The antigen is unknown. The data stem from a study of T cell responses to AZD1222 COVID-19 vaccine. Clones were read by immunoSEQ multiplex PCR, and TCRdb kept only the in-frame ones, dropping some. The sample has 90,000 to 150,000 clones, approximately 84% seen once. Study results and caveats: CD4 TCRs associated with vaccination spanned spike, dominating at 160-218 and 743-854. The study reported that nearly half of spike-specific TCRs target unmutated variant regions. Baseline seropositivity characterized only a handful of AZD1222 recipients. Donors were chiefly white British, with a greater number of females, and clonal diversity was perhaps underestimated.

The receptor was isolated from an adult in good health. The source material was peripheral blood, sampled on day 0 of AZD1222 vaccination.

CDR3 nucleotides: TGTGCCAGCAGCCCTCAGCGGGAGGGCCTGGACGAGCAGTACTTC. It translates to CASSPQREGLDEQYF. This chain connects TRBV4-2 to TRBJ2-7, with 10 bases lining up with TRBD2. The CDR3 extends over 15 amino acids. V dropped 4 bases and J dropped 5; count of bases not matched to a gene: 8. CDR1 and CDR2 (germline): LGHNA, YNFKEQ.